This record covers a single TCR beta chain. Its antigen remains unidentified. The data derive from a study of OX40 agonist ivuxolimab in advanced cancers. Study-level background: All patients had ivuxolimab intravenously every 2 weeks at 0.01 to 10 mg/kg. Age averaged about 66 years (range about 20 to 80), and just over 80% were male. Around 40% of patients had received prior checkpoint inhibitor therapy.

CDR3 length equals 11 residues. Germline loops: CDR1 SGHNT, CDR2 YYREEE (reference sequence). V dropped 4 bases and J dropped 2 bases, with 2 bases sitting between them. Whole-study findings and limits: Fewer expanded clones were found on average in CD4+ than in CD8+ T cells.

Using immunoSEQ multiplex PCR, the repertoire was profiled, and TCRdb retains in-frame clones only, with some absent. The sample includes around 95,000 clones, approximately 91% of them seen just once. The clonotype was recovered from an adult with an advanced solid tumor such as melanoma, head and neck, liver or kidney cancer. The chain has TRBV5-4 and TRBJ2-3; D not resolved. The sample was CD4+ or CD8+ T cells sorted from blood, taken in a trial of the OX40 agonist ivuxolimab. CDR3 bases: TGTGCCAGCAGCGACACAGATACGCAGTATTTT. Protein: CASSDTDTQYF.